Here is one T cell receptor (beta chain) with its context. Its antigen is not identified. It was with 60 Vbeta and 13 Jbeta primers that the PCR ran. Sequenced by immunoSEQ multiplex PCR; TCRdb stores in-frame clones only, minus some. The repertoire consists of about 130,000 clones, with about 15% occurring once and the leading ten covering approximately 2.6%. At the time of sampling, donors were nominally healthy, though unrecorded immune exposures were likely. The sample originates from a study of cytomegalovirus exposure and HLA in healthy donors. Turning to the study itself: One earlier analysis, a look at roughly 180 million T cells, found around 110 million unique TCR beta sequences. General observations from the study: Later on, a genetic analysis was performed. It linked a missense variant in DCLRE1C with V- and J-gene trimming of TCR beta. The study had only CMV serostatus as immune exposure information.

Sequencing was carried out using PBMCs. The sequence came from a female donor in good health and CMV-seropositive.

CDR3 amino acids: CASRAGTANTIYF. The CDR3 coding sequence is TGTGCCAGCAGAGCCGGGACAGCTAACACCATATATTTT. This chain connects TRBV7-9 to TRBJ1-3; 7 nucleotides line up with TRBD1. The CDR3 has 13 residues. V lost 6 bases, J lost 7 bases, and 6 bases stayed unmatched. Germline lookup yields CDR1 SEHNR and CDR2 FQNEAQ (reference sequence).